The TCR delta chain under discussion was sequenced for a study of Vδ1+ human thymocytes. Study-wide results and caveats: Thymic TRG and TRD repertoires appeared highly polyclonal. Thymic delta-chain repertoires held around 20% Vdelta2 sequences and few Vdelta3, despite high sort purity.

Sorted Vdelta1+ thymocytes were about 97% to 99.6% pure. Details on this clone: Its target is not known.

Extracted RNA was reverse transcribed into cDNA. Pooled V-gene forward primers with one constant-region reverse primer generated the CDR3 amplicons by multiplex PCR. TCRdb called clones from the multiplex PCR reads again using CATT. The sample shows just under 55,000 delta-chain clones, 15% to 20% of them seen only once. Germline V lookup: CDR1 TSWWSYY, CDR2 QGS. V lost 4 bases, J lost 2 bases, and 7 bases stayed unmatched. The length of the CDR3 is 17 residues. This chain connects TRDV1 to TRDJ1; 13 nucleotides agree with TRDD3. The sample taken for sequencing was Vdelta1+ gamma-delta thymocytes from the thymus. Regarding subset: FACS-sorted CD3+ TCRalphabeta- TCRVdelta1+ TCRVdelta2- thymocytes. The clonotype was recovered from a boy less than two years old who had congenital heart surgery. CDR3: CALGVYTGGYATDKLIF. The CDR3 DNA reads TGTGCTCTTGGGGTGTACACTGGGGGATACGCTACCGATAAACTCATCTTT.